The clone carrying this T cell receptor beta chain has more than one count but fewer than ten. Its cognate antigen is unknown. The data are from a study of response to subunit inactivated influenza vaccine. The junction had 6 bases not matched to a gene; V was cut back by 4 bases and J by 5 bases. This CDR3 comprises 13 residues. CDR1 is DFQATT, CDR2 SNEGSKA, per germline (reference sequence). Notes on the study in general: Seasonal influenza vaccination, on each occasion, was suggested by the authors to recruit few new T cells.

TCRdb analysed the RT-PCR reads with MiXCR anew, one entry per CDR3 protein. The sample yields more than 600,000 distinct CDR3 sequences, under 20% seen once. This rearrangement joins TRBV20-1 to TRBJ1-1; 8 positions match TRBD1. This TCR came from a man aged 50-60 years who received an inactivated influenza vaccine. The sequencing used PBMCs from blood, collected around 5 days after vaccination. The CDR3 region has the DNA TGCAGTGCTAAGGACAGGGCCATGACTGAAGCTTTCTTT. Its translation: CSAKDRAMTEAFF.